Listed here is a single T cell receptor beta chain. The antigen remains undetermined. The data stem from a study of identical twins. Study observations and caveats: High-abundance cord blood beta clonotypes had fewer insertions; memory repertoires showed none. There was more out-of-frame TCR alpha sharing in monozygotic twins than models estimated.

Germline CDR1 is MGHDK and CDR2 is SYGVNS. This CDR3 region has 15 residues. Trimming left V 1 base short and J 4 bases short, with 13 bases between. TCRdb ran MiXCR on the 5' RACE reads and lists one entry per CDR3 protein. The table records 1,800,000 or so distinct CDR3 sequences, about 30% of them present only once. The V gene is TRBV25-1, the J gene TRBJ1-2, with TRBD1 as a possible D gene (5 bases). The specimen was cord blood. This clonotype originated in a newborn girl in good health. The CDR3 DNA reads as TGTGCCAGCAGTGAATGGGGCGACAGTACCTATGGCTACACCTTC. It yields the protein CASSEWGDSTYGYTF.